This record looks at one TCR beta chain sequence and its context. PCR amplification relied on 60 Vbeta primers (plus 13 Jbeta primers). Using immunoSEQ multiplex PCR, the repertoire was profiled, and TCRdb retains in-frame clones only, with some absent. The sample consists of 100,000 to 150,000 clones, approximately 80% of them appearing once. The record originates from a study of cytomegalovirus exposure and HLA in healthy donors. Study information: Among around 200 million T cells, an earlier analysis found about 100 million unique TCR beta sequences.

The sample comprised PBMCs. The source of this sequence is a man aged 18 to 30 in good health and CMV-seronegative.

The CDR3 DNA reads TGCGCCAGCAGCCTCTCCGAGGGCACAGATACGCAGTATTTT. Amino acids: CASSLSEGTDTQYF. The rearrangement joins TRBV4-1 to TRBJ2-3; D not certain. The CDR3 spans 14 residues. In germline, CDR1 is MGHRA, CDR2 YSYEKL. The V end lost 4 bases, the J end lost 1 base, and 9 bases lay between the germline ends.